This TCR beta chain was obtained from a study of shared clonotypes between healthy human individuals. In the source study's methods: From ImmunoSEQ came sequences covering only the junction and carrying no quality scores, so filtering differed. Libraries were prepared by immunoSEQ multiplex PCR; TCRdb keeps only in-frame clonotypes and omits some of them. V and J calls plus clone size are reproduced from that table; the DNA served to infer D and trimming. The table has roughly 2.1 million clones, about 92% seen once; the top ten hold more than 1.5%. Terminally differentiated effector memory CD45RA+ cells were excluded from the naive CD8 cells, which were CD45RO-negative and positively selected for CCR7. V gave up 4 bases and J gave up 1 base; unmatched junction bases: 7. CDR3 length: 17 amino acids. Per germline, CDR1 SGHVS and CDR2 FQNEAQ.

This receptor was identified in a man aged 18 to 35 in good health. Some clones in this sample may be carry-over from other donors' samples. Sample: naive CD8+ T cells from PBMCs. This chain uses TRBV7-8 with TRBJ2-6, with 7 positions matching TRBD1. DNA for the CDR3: TGTGCCAGCAGCTCAAATCGACAGGGTTCTGGGGCCAACGTCCTGACTTTC. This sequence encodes CASSSNRQGSGANVLTF.